The clone carrying this T cell receptor (beta chain) has ten or more counts. Its specificity is not known. From RNA transcripts, TCR beta CDR3 regions were amplified. TCR CDR3 underwent first-round RT-PCR with the HTBI primer set. TCRdb used MiXCR to reprocess the multiplex PCR reads, holding one entry per CDR3 protein. Among about 300,000 distinct CDR3 sequences listed, roughly 13% were seen once. The data were obtained in a study of T cells in Graves' hyperthyroidism and ophthalmopathy. Broader study findings: Blood samples included most of the expanded thyroid clonotypes exceeding 0.001.

The receptor was derived from a woman aged 30 to 39 with Graves' hyperthyroidism that later progressed to Graves' ophthalmopathy. Sequencing was done on a sample of blood.

This CDR3 reads CASRLAGGPYEQYF. The CDR3 DNA sequence: TGCGCCAGCAGGCTAGCGGGAGGGCCCTACGAGCAGTACTTC. The V gene is TRBV5-1, the J gene TRBJ2-7; 12 bases are shared with TRBD2. The germline gives CDR1 SGHRS, CDR2 YFSETQ. The CDR3 sequence is 14 residues long. V shed 5 bases and J 2 bases; nucleotides not matched to a gene: 2.